These 4 T cell receptor beta chains were all obtained from the same sample, sequenced in a study of OX40 agonist ivuxolimab in advanced cancers. The protocol was immunoSEQ multiplex PCR, while the TCRdb copy is restricted to in-frame clones and leaves out a portion. The table includes some 43,000 clones, approximately 83% detected once. This sample comprised CD4+ or CD8+ T cells sorted from blood, obtained in a trial of the OX40 agonist ivuxolimab. These receptors came from an adult with an advanced solid tumor such as melanoma, head and neck, liver or kidney cancer.

This chain connects TRBV2 to TRBJ2-3; D perhaps matches TRBD1 (5 bases). Germline CDR1 is SNHLY and CDR2 is FYNNEI. The CDR3 sequence is 18 residues long. Deletions cut 4 bases from V and 0 bases from J, with 20 bases between. CDR3 nucleotides: TGTGCCAGCAGTGTCGCCAGGGCGGAGCGAACTAGCACAGATACGCAGTATTTT. Translation: CASSVARAERTSTDTQYF.

This chain connects TRBV7-3 to TRBJ2-1; 11 nucleotides agree with TRBD1. With 5 bases clipped from V and 6 bases from J, the junction kept 6 bases outside the gene matches. The CDR3 consists of 15 residues. Germline CDR1 reads SGHTA; CDR2 reads FQGTGA. The CDR3 bases are TGTGCCAGCAGCGCCGCCGGGACAGGGGGCAATGAGCAGTTCTTC. Translating it yields CASSAAGTGGNEQFF.

This chain uses TRBV14 with TRBJ2-7; 15 bases agree with TRBD2. Germline trimming cut 4 bases from V and 0 bases from J; bases unmatched to any gene: 7. Germline V gene sequence: CDR1 SGHDN, CDR2 FVKESK. The CDR3 has 18 amino acids. This chain's CDR3 is CASSPRTSGGASSYEQYF. As DNA, the CDR3 is TGTGCCAGCAGCCCCCGGACTAGCGGGGGGGCCAGCTCCTACGAGCAGTACTTC.

The rearrangement links TRBV4-1 to TRBJ2-6, with D perhaps TRBD1 (5 bases). V was trimmed by 1 base and J by 4 bases, leaving 11 bases between them. Germline CDR1 is MGHRA and CDR2 is YSYEKL. The CDR3 totals 16 residues. The CDR3 DNA reads TGCGCCAGCAGCCAAGTTTGGGCAGGGGGGGCCAACGTCCTGACTTTC. This gives the protein CASSQVWAGGANVLTF.